This T cell receptor (beta chain) was sequenced in a study of breast tumors, draining lymph nodes, adjacent tissues. Study conclusions and caveats: Tumor and nontumor repertoires were significantly more similar in luminal-like than in basal-like breast cancer. The lymph node origin of tumor T cells was framed as consistent with a hypothesis, not demonstrated. Findings are consistent with lymph node origin and intratumoral expansion of most tumor T cells. Compared with lymph nodes, tumors were less diverse; compared with nontumor tissue, more.

Axillary draining lymph nodes of breast cancer patients supplied the node samples. TCRdb fed the multiplex PCR reads into MiXCR, producing one record per CDR3 protein. The sample lists some 140,000 distinct CDR3 sequences; 21% were seen once. This clonotype was counted ten times or more. The antigen is undetermined. This CDR3 contains 13 residues. Germline CDR1 reads SGHTS; CDR2 reads YDEGEE. Trimming left V 5 bases short and J 3 bases short, with 11 bases between. The source of this sequence is a female donor with breast cancer. Some clones in this sample may be carry-over from other donors' samples. Sequences were obtained from axillary lymph node tissue. The chain couples TRBV5-8 to TRBJ1-2; a weak D match, TRBD1 (5 bases). CDR3 residues: CASSLQGDYGYTF. The CDR3, as DNA: TGTGCCAGCAGTCTTCAGGGTGACTATGGCTACACCTTC.